Sequencing of this TCR beta chain was carried out in a study of CD8+CD57+ T cells in acquired aplastic anemia. All patients picked for sequencing had shown, by flow cytometry, an expansion of CD8+CD57+ cells. With no exception, the patients had severe acquired aplastic anemia. Patients had not yet gotten any therapy when their blood was taken for sampling. CDR3 and TCR beta VDJ profiling relied on a genomic DNA template. TCRdb called the reads again in MiXCR, with one record for every CDR3 protein. The sample lists around 170,000 distinct CDR3 sequences, less than 60% occurring once. The germline V gene has CDR1 LNHNV and CDR2 YYDKDF (reference sequence). CDR3 length: 15 residues. Between the trimmed V and J ends, which lost 7 bases and 7 bases, there was a span of 20 bases. On this clonotype itself: What it binds is unknown.

Whole-study findings and limits: CD8+ Simpson's diversity did not differ significantly between patients and controls.

The chain uses TRBV15 and TRBJ2-1; D is tentatively TRBD1 or TRBD2 (5 bases each). This clonotype originated in a human donor with aplastic anemia. Sequenced: sorted CD4+, CD8+, or CD8+CD57+ T cells (not recorded which) from PBMCs. CDR3 sequence reads: CATTPGRLLGNEQFF. Written as DNA, the CDR3 is TGTGCCACCACCCCGGGGCGCCTACTGGGGAATGAGCAGTTCTTC.